The count of the clone carrying this TCR beta chain is one. Generated by immunoSEQ multiplex PCR, the TCRdb table keeps only in-frame clones and is missing some. The sample shows fewer than 20,000 clones, about nine tenths of them seen only once. Every patient was affected by relapse after autologous stem cell transplantation, while exposure to brentuximab vedotin was not uniform. This sample was taken from a study of PD-1 blockade in classical Hodgkin lymphoma. The germline CDR1 and CDR2 sequences are SGHNT and YYREEE (reference sequence). The CDR3 runs to 16 residues. V trimming: 4 bases; J trimming: 4 bases; junction bases outside the gene matches: 9.

Sequencing was performed on peripheral blood mononuclear cells (PBMCs), taken before the second cycle of nivolumab. This clonotype was obtained from a human donor with classical Hodgkin lymphoma. The genes are TRBV5-4 and TRBJ1-3, with 9 positions matching TRBD1. The CDR3 nucleotides read TGTGCCAGCAGCCTAAGGGGACAGGGATCCGGAAACACCATATATTTT. Protein: CASSLRGQGSGNTIYF.